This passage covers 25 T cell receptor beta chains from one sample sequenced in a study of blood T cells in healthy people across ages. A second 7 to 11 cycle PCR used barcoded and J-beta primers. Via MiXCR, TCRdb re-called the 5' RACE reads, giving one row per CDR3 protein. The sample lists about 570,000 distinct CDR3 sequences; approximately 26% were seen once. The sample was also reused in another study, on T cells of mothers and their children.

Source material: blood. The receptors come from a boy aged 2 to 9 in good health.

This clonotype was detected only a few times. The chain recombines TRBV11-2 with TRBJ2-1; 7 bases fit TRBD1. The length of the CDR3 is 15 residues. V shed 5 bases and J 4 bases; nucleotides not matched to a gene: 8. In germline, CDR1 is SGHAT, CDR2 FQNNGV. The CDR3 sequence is CASSPTRQGYNEQFF. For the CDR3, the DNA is TGTGCCAGCAGCCCAACGAGACAGGGTTACAATGAGCAGTTCTTC. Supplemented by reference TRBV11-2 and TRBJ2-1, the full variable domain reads EAGVAQSPRYKIIEKRQSVAFWCNPISGHATLYWYQQILGQGPKLLIQFQNNGVVDDSQLPKDRFSAERLKGVDSTLKIQPAKLEDSAVYLCASSPTRQGYNEQFFGPGTRLTVL.

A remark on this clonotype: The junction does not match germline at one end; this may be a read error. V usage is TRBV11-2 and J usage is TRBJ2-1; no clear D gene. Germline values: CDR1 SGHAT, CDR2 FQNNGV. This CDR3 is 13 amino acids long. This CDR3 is CASSFTATNGQFF. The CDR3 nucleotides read TGTGCCAGCAGCTTTACAGCGACAAATGGGCAGTTCTTC.

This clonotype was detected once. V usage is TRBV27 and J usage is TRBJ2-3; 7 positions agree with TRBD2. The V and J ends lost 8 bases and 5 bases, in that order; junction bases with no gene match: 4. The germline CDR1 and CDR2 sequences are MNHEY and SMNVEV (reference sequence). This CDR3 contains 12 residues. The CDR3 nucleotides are TGTGCCAGCGGGAGGGCCGGAGATACGCAGTATTTT. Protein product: CASGRAGDTQYF.

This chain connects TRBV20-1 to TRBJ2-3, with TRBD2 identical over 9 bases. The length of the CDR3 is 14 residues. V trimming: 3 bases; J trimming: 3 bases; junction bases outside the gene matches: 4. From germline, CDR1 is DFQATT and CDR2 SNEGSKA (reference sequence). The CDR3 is CSARVAGVTDTQYF. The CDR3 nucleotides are TGCAGTGCTAGGGTAGCGGGAGTGACAGATACGCAGTATTTT.

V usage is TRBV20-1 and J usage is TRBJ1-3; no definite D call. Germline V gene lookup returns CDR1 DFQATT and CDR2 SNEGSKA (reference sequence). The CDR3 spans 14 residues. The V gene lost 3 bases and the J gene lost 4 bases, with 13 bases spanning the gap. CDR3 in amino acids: CSARTASAGNTIYF. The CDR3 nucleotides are TGCAGTGCTAGGACGGCCTCTGCGGGAAACACCATATATTTT.

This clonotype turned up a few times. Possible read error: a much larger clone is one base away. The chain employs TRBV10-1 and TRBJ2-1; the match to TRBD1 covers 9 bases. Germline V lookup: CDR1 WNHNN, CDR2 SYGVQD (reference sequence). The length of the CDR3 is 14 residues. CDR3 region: CANSESQGAWEQFF. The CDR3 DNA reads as TGCGCCAACAGTGAGTCACAGGGGGCCTGGGAGCAGTTCTTC.

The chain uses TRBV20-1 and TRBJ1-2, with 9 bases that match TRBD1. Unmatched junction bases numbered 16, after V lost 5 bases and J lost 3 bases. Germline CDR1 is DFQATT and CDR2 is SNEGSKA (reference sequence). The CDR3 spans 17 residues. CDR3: CSARRGTGHTHDYGYTF. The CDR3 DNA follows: TGCAGTGCTCGTCGAGGGACAGGGCATACCCACGACTATGGCTACACCTTC.

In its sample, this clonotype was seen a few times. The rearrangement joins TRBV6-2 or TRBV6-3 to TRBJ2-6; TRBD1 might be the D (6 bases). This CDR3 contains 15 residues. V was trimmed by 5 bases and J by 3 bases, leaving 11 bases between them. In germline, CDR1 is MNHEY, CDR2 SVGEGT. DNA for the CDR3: TGTGCCAGCAGTCTACAGGGAGATGGGGCCAACGTCCTGACTTTC. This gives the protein CASSLQGDGANVLTF.

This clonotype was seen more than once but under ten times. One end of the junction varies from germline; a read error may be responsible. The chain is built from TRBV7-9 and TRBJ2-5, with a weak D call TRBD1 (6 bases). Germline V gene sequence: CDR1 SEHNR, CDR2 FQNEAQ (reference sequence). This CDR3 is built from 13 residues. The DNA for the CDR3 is TGCGCCAGCAGCTTTCCAGGGGTAGAGACCCAGTACTTC. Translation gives CASSFPGVETQYF.

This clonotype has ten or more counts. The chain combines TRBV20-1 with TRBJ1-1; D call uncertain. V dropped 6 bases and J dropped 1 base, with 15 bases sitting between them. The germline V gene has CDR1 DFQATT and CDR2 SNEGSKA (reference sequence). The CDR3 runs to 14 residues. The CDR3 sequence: CSAQIPPANTEAFF. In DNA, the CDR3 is TGCAGTGCCCAGATACCACCGGCGAACACTGAAGCTTTCTTT.

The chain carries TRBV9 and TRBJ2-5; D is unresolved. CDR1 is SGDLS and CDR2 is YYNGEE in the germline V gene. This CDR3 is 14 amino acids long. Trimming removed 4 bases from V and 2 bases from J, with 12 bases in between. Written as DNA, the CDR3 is TGTGCCAGCAGCCCTCCGTGGTCGCAAGAGACCCAGTACTTC. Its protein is CASSPPWSQETQYF.

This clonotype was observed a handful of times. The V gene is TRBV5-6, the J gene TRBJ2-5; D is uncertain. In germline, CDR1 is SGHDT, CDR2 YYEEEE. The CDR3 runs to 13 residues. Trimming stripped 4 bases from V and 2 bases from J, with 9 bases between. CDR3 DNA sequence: TGTGCCAGCAGCAAGTTGCGGCAAGAGACCCAGTACTTC. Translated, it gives CASSKLRQETQYF. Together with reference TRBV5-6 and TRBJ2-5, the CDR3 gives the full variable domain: DAGVTQSPTHLIKTRGQQVTLRCSPKSGHDTVSWYQQALGQGPQFIFQYYEEEERQRGNFPDRFSGHQFPNYSSELNVNALLLGDSALYLCASSKLRQETQYFGPGTRLLVL.

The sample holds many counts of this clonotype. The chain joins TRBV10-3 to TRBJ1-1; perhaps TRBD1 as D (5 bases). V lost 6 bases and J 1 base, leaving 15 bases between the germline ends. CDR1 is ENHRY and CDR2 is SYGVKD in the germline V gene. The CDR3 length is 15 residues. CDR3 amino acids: CAIRTRNTGNTEAFF. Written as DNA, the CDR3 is TGTGCCATCAGGACCAGAAATACAGGGAACACTGAAGCTTTCTTT.

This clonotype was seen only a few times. The CDR3 nucleotides are TGTGCCACCAGTGACGCGACAGGGATCGAGCAGTACTTC. Protein: CATSDATGIEQYF. The chain has TRBV24-1 and TRBJ2-5, with 7 bases identical to TRBD1. The DNA end is more similar to TRBJ2-7, so the J call may be wrong. The germline V gene has CDR1 KGHDR and CDR2 SFDVKD. The CDR3 is 13 amino acids.

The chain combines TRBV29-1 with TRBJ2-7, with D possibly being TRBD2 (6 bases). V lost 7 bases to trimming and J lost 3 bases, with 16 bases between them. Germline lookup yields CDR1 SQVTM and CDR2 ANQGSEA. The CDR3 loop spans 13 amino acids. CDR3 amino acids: CSALGGEGYEQYF. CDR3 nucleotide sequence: TGCAGCGCCCTCGGGGGAGAGGGCTACGAGCAGTACTTC.

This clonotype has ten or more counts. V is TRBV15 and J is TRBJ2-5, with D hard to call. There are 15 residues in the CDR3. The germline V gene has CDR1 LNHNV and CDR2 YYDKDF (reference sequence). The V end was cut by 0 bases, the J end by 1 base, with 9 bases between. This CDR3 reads CATSRDPGLQETQYF. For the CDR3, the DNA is TGTGCCACCAGCAGAGATCCAGGCCTCCAAGAGACCCAGTACTTC. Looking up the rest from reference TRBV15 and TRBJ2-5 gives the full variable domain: DAMVIQNPRYQVTQFGKPVTLSCSQTLNHNVMYWYQQKSSQAPKLLFHYYDKDFNNEADTPDNFQSRRPNTSFCFLDIRSPGLGDTAMYLCATSRDPGLQETQYFGPGTRLLVL.

The CDR3 DNA sequence: TGCGCCAGCAGGGGGATTGAAAAACTGTTTTTT. This translates into CASRGIEKLFF. The chain couples TRBV5-1 to TRBJ1-4; D not certain. CDR1 and CDR2 (germline): SGHRS, YFSETQ. CDR3 length: 11 residues. Trimming took 5 bases from V and 7 from J, leaving 6 bases between them.

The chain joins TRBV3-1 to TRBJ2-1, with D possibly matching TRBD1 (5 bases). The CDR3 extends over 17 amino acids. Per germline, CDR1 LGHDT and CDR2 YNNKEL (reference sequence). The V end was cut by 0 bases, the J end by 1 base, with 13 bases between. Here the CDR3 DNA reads TGTGCCAGCAGCCAAGATATTCCAGGGTGGTCCTACAATGAGCAGTTCTTC. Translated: CASSQDIPGWSYNEQFF.

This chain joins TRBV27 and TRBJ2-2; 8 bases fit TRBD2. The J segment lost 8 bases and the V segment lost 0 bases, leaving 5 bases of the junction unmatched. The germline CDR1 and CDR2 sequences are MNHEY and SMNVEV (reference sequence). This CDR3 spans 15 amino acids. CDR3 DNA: TGTGCCAGCAGTTTATCGAAGGTAGCGGGAGGGGAGCTGTTTTTT. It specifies CASSLSKVAGGELFF.

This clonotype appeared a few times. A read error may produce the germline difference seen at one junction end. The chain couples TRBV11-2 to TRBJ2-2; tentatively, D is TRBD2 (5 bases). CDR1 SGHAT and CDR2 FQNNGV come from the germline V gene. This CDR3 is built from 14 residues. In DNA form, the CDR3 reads TGTGCCAGCAGCTTTACAGTTAACACCGGGGAGCCGTTTTTT. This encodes CASSFTVNTGEPFF.

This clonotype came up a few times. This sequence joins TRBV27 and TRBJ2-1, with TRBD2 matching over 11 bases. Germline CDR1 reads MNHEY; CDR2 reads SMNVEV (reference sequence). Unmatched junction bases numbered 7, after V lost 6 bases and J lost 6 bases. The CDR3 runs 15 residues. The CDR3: CASRFSGGAGNEQFF. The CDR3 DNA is TGTGCCAGCAGATTTAGCGGGGGGGCCGGCAATGAGCAGTTCTTC.

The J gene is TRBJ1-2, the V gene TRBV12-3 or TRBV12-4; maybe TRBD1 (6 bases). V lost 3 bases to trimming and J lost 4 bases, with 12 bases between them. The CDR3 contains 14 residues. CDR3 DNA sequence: TGTGCCAGCAGTTTGGGGGGGCGGCTCTATGGCTACACCTTC. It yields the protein CASSLGGRLYGYTF.

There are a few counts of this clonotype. The CDR3 reads CSVEGGQYNEKLFF. The CDR3 region has the DNA TGCAGCGTTGAAGGTGGACAGTATAATGAAAAACTGTTTTTT. The V call is TRBV29-1, the J call TRBJ1-4; the D gene is possibly TRBD1 (6 bases). The CDR3 covers 14 residues. The V end was cut by 1 base, the J end by 4 bases, with 10 bases between. The germline gives CDR1 SQVTM, CDR2 ANQGSEA.

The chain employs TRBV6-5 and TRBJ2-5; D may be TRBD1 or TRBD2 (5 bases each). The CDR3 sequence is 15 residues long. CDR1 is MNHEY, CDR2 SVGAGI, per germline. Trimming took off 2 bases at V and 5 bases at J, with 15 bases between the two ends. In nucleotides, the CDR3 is TGTGCCAGCAGTTACGGGGGATCCACCCGGGAGACCCAGTACTTC. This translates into CASSYGGSTRETQYF.

This chain's CDR3 is CASSDRGSTNEKLFF. DNA of the CDR3: TGCGCCAGCAGCGACAGGGGTTCAACTAATGAAAAACTGTTTTTT. The chain links TRBV4-1 to TRBJ1-4, with 8 bases that match TRBD1. Looked up from germline, CDR1 is MGHRA and CDR2 is YSYEKL. This CDR3 spans 15 amino acids. The V segment lost 5 bases and the J segment 0 bases; nucleotides outside the gene matches: 2.